The entry that follows covers one T cell receptor beta chain sequence. Its antigen is undetermined. The record originates from a study of T cell repertoires in cytomegalovirus infection. Across the whole study: Both a matching HLA type and CMV infection were indicated by public TCR beta signatures.

The ends were cut back, 5 bases at V and 5 bases at J, with 9 bases in the middle. The germline gives CDR1 SGHTA, CDR2 FQGTGA. The CDR3 loop spans 13 amino acids. TCRdb re-derived calls from the reads in MiXCR, one entry per CDR3 protein. This sample has roughly 990,000 distinct CDR3 sequences; less than 40% occur once, and the top ten carry about 14%. This TCR was sampled from a human donor in good health (CMV status not recorded). Some clones in this sample may be carry-over from other donors' samples. This specimen was cultured CD8+ T cells from PBMCs, taken from culture after CMV antigen stimulation. The chain joins TRBV7-3 to TRBJ2-2; D tentatively reads TRBD1 or TRBD2 (5 bases each). CDR3: CASSEGITGELFF. For the CDR3, the DNA is TGTGCCAGCAGCGAGGGGATTACCGGGGAGCTGTTTTTT.